This record covers a single T cell receptor (beta chain). This clonotype was seen more than once but under ten times. It has no known antigen specificity. The record has no base qualities; no much larger clone is one base away. This entry belongs to a study of T cell repertoires in cytomegalovirus infection (dated 2019 in TCRdb). Notes on the research overall: The HLA type of each donor mattered for the analysis, because public TCR beta signatures pointed to carriage of CMV infection along with the matching HLA type. The investigation overall reported the following: In the ex vivo response, HLA-C-restricted CMV-specific TCR beta clonotypes were dominant, and in two of eight donors the single most frequent clonotype came from this HLA-C-restricted group. In both this cohort and an independent cohort of under 450 donors, the cumulative frequency of public TCR beta family members distinguished carriers of CMV infection plus the relevant HLA type.

CDR1 is given as MGHRA and CDR2 as YSYEKL, both from the germline V gene. The germline V and J ends show losses of 5 bases and 9 bases respectively, and no gene match explains 12 bases of the junction. Its CDR3 holds 16 amino acids, cysteine through phenylalanine. Only CDR3 DNA is held: 48 bases, read in frame from base 1. For sequencing, an Illumina HiSeq 1500 was employed. The public sequencing data were trimmed at Q25 with fastp and processed into clonotypes with MiXCR by TCRdb, which kept only in-frame beta chains. Here each entry gathers all rows of one CDR3 protein and keeps the most common genes and DNA. Across this sample there are around 530,000 distinct CDR3 sequences, with approximately 26% seen only once. Roughly 13% of the sample comes from the top ten.

This TCR was sampled from a human donor in good health (CMV status not recorded). Some clones in this sample may be carry-over from other donors' samples. The chain uses TRBV4-1 and TRBJ2-1; TRBD2 lines up with 11 middle nucleotides. The specimen sequenced was PBMCs. The DNA sequence is as follows: TGCGCCAGCAGCGGGGGACTAGCGGACGCCAGAGGTGAGCAGTTCTTC. This translates into CASSGGLADARGEQFF.